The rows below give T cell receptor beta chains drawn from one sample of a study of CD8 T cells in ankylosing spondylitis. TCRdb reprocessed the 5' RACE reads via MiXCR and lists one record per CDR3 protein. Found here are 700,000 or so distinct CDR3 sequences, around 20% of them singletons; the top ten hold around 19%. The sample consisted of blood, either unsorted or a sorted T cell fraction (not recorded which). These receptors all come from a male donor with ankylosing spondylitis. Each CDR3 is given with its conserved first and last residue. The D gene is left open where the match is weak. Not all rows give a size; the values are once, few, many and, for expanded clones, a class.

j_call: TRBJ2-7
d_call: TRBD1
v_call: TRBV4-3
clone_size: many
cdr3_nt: TGCGCCAGCAGCACCGGGACAGGGGCCTACGAGCAGTACTTC
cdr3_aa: CASSTGTGAYEQYF

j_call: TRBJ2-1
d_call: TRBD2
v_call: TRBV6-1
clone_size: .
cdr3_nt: TGTGCCAGCAGTGCCGGGACTAGCGGCTATGAGCAGTTCTTC
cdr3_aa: CASSAGTSGYEQFF

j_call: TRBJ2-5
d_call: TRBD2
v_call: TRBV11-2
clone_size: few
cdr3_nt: TGTGCCAGCAGCTTAGGCAGGGTAGCGGGGACTTTTTCAGAGACCCAGTACTTC
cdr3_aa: CASSLGRVAGTFSETQYF

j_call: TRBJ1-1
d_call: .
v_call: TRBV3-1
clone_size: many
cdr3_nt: TGTGCCAGCCGAGGGACGGCGAACACTGAAGCTTTCTTT
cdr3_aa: CASRGTANTEAFF

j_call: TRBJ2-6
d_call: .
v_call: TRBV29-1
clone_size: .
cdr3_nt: TGCAGCGTTCTGGACTCTGGGGCCAACGTCCTGACTTTC
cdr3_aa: CSVLDSGANVLTF

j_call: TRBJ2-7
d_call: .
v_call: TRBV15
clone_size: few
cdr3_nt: TGTGCCACCAGCAGATTGGGTCGGAACGAGCAGTACTTC
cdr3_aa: CATSRLGRNEQYF

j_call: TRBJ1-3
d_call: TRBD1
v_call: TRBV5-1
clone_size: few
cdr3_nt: TGCGCCAGCAGCTCTGGTTTTACGACAGGGGGTACTGGAAACACCATATATTTT
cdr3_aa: CASSSGFTTGGTGNTIYF

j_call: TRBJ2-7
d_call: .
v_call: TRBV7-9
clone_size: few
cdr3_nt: TGTGCCAGCAGCTTAGTAGGAGGGAACTACGAGCAGTACTTC
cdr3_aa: CASSLVGGNYEQYF

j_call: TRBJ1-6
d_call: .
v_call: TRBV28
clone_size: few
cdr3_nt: TGTGCCAGCAGCAACGATCACATCTCACCCCTCCACTTT
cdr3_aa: CASSNDHISPLHF

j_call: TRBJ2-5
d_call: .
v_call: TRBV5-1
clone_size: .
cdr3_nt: TGCGCCAGCAGCTTCTTCCAGGGAGAGACCCAGTACTTC
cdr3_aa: CASSFFQGETQYF

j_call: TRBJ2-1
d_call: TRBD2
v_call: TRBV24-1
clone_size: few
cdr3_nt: TGTGCCACCAGTGAACCCTTAGCGGGACGCTCCAATGAGCAGTTCTTC
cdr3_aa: CATSEPLAGRSNEQFF

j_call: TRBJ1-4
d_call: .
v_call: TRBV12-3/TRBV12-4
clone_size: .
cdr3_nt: TGTGCCAGCAGTTTAGCGCTTGCAACTAATGAAAAACTGTTTTTT
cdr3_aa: CASSLALATNEKLFF

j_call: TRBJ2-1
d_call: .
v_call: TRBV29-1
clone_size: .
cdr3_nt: TGCAGCGTTACCCGAGGACTCTCCTACAATGAGCAGTTCTTC
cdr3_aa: CSVTRGLSYNEQFF